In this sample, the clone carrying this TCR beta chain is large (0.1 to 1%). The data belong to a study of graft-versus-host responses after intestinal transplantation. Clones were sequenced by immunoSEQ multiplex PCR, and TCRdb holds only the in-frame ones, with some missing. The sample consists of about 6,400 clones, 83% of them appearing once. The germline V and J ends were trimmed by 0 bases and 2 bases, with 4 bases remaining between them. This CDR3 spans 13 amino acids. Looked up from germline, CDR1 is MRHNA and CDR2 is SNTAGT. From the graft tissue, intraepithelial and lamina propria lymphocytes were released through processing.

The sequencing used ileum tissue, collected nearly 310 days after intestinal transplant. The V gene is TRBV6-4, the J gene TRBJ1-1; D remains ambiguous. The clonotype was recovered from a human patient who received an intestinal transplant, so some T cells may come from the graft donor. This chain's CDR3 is CASSDSDNTEAFF. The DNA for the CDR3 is TGTGCCAGCAGTGACTCGGACAACACTGAAGCTTTCTTT.